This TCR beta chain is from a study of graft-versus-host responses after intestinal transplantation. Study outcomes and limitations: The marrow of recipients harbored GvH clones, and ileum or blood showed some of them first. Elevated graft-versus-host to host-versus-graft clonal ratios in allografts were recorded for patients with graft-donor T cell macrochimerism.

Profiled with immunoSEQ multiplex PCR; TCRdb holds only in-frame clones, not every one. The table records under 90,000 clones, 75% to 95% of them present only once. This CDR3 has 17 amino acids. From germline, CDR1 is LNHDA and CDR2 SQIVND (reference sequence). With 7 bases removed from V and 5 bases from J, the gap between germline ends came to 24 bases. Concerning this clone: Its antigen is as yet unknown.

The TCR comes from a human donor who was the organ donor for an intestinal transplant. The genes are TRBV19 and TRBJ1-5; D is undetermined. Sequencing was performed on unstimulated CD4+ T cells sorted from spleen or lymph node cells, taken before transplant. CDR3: CASNALLGSGVDQPQHF. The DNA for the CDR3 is TGTGCCAGTAACGCCTTGCTGGGGAGCGGCGTTGATCAGCCCCAGCATTTT.